This T cell receptor (beta chain) was recovered during a study of T cell clonality in common variable immunodeficiency. Study-wide points: Patient heterogeneity in the CVID cohort limited correlations between repertoire features and clinical complications. CVID subjects shared fewer TCRbeta clones than healthy controls did. CVID subjects showed higher TCRbeta clonality than healthy controls.

There are many counts of this clone. Its specificity is unknown. Each donor provided 5 to 8 ml of heparinized whole blood. The data were produced by immunoSEQ multiplex PCR, yet TCRdb's version contains in-frame clones alone and is incomplete. This sample includes under 65,000 clones with no singletons; its ten biggest clones take up 0.83%. This sequence was found in a person between 18 and 75 years old in good health. The sequencing sample was made of peripheral blood mononuclear cells.

The CDR3 here is CASSRAGLRVGTEAFF. CDR3 bases read: TGCGCCAGCAGCCGTGCGGGTCTAAGGGTCGGAACTGAA. This sequence joins TRBV4-1 and TRBJ1-1; unclear D gene. The read ends 3 residues before the CDR3 terminus; that terminus is restored from the germline J gene. V was trimmed by 4 bases and J by 5 bases, leaving 20 bases between them. The germline CDR1 and CDR2 sequences are MGHRA and YSYEKL. The CDR3 is 16 residues long.